One sample yielded the 10 T cell receptor beta chains listed below, sequenced in a study of cytotoxic CD8 clonotypes in ibrutinib-treated CLL. Libraries were prepared by immunoSEQ multiplex PCR; TCRdb keeps only in-frame clonotypes and omits some of them. The sample lists around 140,000 clones, about 78% seen once, with 5.1% in the top ten. The specimen was PBMCs, collected after 24 months of ibrutinib treatment. Receptors originate from a human donor with chronic lymphocytic leukemia.

The CDR3 DNA reads as TGTGCCAGCAGCTTAGGGCGGAGGGCCAACACTGAAGCTTTCTTT. Translation: CASSLGRRANTEAFF. The chain has TRBV7-9 and TRBJ1-1, with no clear D. The CDR3 loop spans 15 amino acids. Per the germline V gene, CDR1 is SEHNR and CDR2 is FQNEAQ (reference sequence). The V and J ends lost 1 base and 2 bases respectively, with 11 bases between them.

CDR3 bases: TGTGCCAGCAGCTTTTCTGCTAGCGGCACAGATACGCAGTATTTT. This gives the protein CASSFSASGTDTQYF. The chain uses TRBV7-9 and TRBJ2-3; tentatively, D is TRBD2 (6 bases). Trimming took off 3 bases at V and 1 base at J, with 11 bases between the two ends. Germline V gene lookup returns CDR1 SEHNR and CDR2 FQNEAQ (reference sequence). There are 15 residues in the CDR3. The whole variable domain, remainder taken from reference TRBV7-9 and TRBJ2-3, is DTGVSQNPRHKITKRGQNVTFRCDPISEHNRLYWYRQTLGQGPEFLTYFQNEAQLEKSRLLSDRFSAERPKGSFSTLEIQRTEQGDSAMYLCASSFSASGTDTQYFGPGTRLTVL.

CDR3 residues: CASSGGPPSQETQYF. CDR3 bases: TGTGCCAGCTCCGGGGGACCTCCCTCCCAAGAGACCCAGTACTTC. The chain employs TRBV9 and TRBJ2-5; a weak D match, TRBD2 (6 bases). The CDR3 is made up of 15 amino acids. In germline, CDR1 is SGDLS, CDR2 YYNGEE. The V gene lost 7 bases and the J gene lost 1 base, with 17 bases spanning the gap.

Many counts were recorded for this clone. The genes are TRBV30 and TRBJ1-2, with no clear D. Germline lookup yields CDR1 GTSNPN and CDR2 SVGIG (reference sequence). CDR3 length: 10 residues. Trimming removed 3 bases at V and 8 bases at J, with 7 bases between. CDR3 sequence (DNA): TGTGCCTGGAGGGCGGGGGGCTACACCTTC. Translating gives CAWRAGGYTF.

The chain couples TRBV5-8 to TRBJ1-5, with TRBD1 identical over 7 bases. The CDR3 is 11 residues long. J gave up 5 bases and V 7 bases, and 0 bases lay outside the gene matches. The V gene's germline CDR1 is SGHTS and CDR2 YDEGEE. The CDR3 loop reads CASGQDQPQHF. As DNA, the CDR3 is TGTGCCAGCGGACAGGATCAGCCCCAGCATTTT.

The V call is TRBV29-1, the J call TRBJ1-1; maybe TRBD1 (5 bases). Trimming removed 7 bases from V and 3 bases from J, with 15 bases in between. This CDR3 is 13 amino acids long. Germline V lookup: CDR1 SQVTM, CDR2 ANQGSEA. The CDR3 protein is CSGNTLGDTEAFF. The CDR3 bases are TGCAGCGGTAACACTTTAGGGGACACTGAAGCTTTCTTT.

The V gene is TRBV25-1, the J gene TRBJ2-5; a possible D gene is TRBD2 (6 bases). This CDR3 is 16 amino acids long. The germline V gene has CDR1 MGHDK and CDR2 SYGVNS. Trimming removed 7 bases at V and 5 bases at J, with 23 bases between. The CDR3 DNA is TGTGCCAGCACCCCTTGGGGGATAACTGGAGGGGAGACCCAGTACTTC. Protein product: CASTPWGITGGETQYF.

The V gene is TRBV27, the J gene TRBJ2-7; D is undetermined. Germline CDR1 MNHEY, CDR2 SMNVEV (reference sequence). The CDR3 is made up of 14 amino acids. Trimming cost V 3 bases and J 3 bases, with 12 bases left between them. CDR3 loop: CASSFLGSRYEQYF. As DNA, the CDR3 is TGTGCCAGCAGTTTCCTCGGGTCCCGCTACGAGCAGTACTTC.

The gene calls are TRBV30 and TRBJ2-5; D unclear. V dropped 0 bases and J dropped 6 bases, with 11 bases sitting between them. Germline V gene sequence: CDR1 GTSNPN, CDR2 SVGIG (reference sequence). This CDR3 has 13 residues. The chain's CDR3 is CAWSVRVLQTQYF. Here the CDR3 DNA reads TGTGCCTGGAGTGTACGGGTCTTGCAGACCCAGTACTTC. Full variable domain (missing parts from reference TRBV30 and TRBJ2-5): SQTIHQWPATLVQPVGSPLSLECTVEGTSNPNLYWYRQAAGRGLQLLFYSVGIGQISSEVPQNLSASRPQDRQFILSSKKLLLSDSGFYLCAWSVRVLQTQYFGPGTRLLVL.

The V and J genes are TRBV6-5 and TRBJ2-7; D is uncertain. This CDR3 has 14 amino acids. CDR1 is MNHEY and CDR2 is SVGAGI in the germline V gene. V was pared by 3 bases and J by 3 bases, with 12 bases between. The CDR3, as DNA: TGTGCCAGCAGTTATGCCGGGCAAGACTACGAGCAGTACTTC. It specifies CASSYAGQDYEQYF.